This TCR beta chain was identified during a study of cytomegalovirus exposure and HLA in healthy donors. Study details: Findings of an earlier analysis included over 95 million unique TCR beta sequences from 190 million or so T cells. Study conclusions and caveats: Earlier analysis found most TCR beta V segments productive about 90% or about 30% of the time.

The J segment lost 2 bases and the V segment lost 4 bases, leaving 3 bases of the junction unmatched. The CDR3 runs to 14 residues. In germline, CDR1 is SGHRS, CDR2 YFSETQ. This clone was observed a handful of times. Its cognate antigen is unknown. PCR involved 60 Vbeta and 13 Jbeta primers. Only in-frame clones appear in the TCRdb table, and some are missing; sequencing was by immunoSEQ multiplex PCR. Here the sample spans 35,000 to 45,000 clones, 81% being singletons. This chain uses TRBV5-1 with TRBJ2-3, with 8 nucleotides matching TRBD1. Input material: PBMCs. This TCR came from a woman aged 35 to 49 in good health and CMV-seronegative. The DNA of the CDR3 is TGCGCCAGCAGCCCGGGACAGGACACAGATACGCAGTATTTT. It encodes CASSPGQDTDTQYF. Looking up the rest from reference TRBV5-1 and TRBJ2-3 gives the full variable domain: KAGVTQTPRYLIKTRGQQVTLSCSPISGHRSVSWYQQTPGQGLQFLFEYFSETQRNKGNFPGRFSGRQFSNSRSEMNVSTLELGDSALYLCASSPGQDTDTQYFGPGTRLTVL.